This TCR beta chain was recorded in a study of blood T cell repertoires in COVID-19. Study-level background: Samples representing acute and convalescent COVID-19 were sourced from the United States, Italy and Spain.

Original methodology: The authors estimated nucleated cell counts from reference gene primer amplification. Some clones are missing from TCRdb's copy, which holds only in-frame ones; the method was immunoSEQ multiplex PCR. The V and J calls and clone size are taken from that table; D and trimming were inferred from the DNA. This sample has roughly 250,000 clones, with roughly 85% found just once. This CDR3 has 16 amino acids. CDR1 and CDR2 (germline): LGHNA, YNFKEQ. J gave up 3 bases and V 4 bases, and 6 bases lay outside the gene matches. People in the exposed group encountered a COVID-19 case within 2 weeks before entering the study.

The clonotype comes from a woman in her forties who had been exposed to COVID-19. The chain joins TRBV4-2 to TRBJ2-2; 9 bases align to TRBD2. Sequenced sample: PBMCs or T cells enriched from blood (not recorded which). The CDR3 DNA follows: TGTGCCAGCAGCCCGGAGCGGGGGGAAGACACCGGGGAGCTGTTTTTT. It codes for CASSPERGEDTGELFF.